This is a list of T cell receptor beta chains from one sample in a study of identical twins. Each CDR3 protein gets one entry after TCRdb re-called the 5' RACE reads with MiXCR. The table lists about 810,000 distinct CDR3 sequences, around 12% of them singletons. The data also belong to a second study, concerning yellow fever vaccine responses in identical twins.

Sequences were obtained from PBMCs. Receptors were obtained from a woman younger than 30 in good health. The CDR3 runs from the conserved cysteine through the conserved F or W. The D gene is left open where the match is weak. The size entry is marked missing in some rows and otherwise reads once, few, many or a size class.

J: TRBJ2-7
D: TRBD1
V: TRBV19
size: once
DNA: TGTGCCAGTAGTATTAGGACAGGGGACTACGAGCAGTACTTC
CDR3: CASSIRTGDYEQYF

J: TRBJ1-1
D: NA
V: TRBV7-8
size: few
DNA: TGTGCCAGTGTGGACAGTCGCTTCGAAGCTTTCTTT
CDR3: CASVDSRFEAFF

J: TRBJ2-3
D: NA
V: TRBV12-3/TRBV12-4
size: many
DNA: TGTGCCAGCAGCCGCTTAGATACGCAGTATTTT
CDR3: CASSRLDTQYF

J: TRBJ2-2
D: TRBD2
V: TRBV7-2
size: NA
DNA: TGTGCCAGCAGCATGACTAGCGGGGGGGTTCGGGGCGGGGAGCTGTTTTTT
CDR3: CASSMTSGGVRGGELFF

J: TRBJ2-3
D: NA
V: TRBV20-1
size: few
DNA: TGCAGTGCTAGAGGGGAGGCGCATAGCACAGATACGCAGTATTTT
CDR3: CSARGEAHSTDTQYF

J: TRBJ1-1
D: NA
V: TRBV2
size: NA
DNA: TGTGCCACAGGACGGCCCAACACTGAAGCTTTCTTT
CDR3: CATGRPNTEAFF

J: TRBJ2-5
D: NA
V: TRBV28
size: NA
DNA: TGTGCCAGCAGTCTGTTCCGGGACGGTCTACGTCGCCGAGAGACCCAGTACTTC
CDR3: CASSLFRDGLRRRETQYF

J: TRBJ2-5
D: TRBD2
V: TRBV24-1
size: NA
DNA: TGTGCCACCATGGCTAGCGGGAACCAAGAGACCCAGTACTTC
CDR3: CATMASGNQETQYF

J: TRBJ2-1
D: TRBD2
V: TRBV10-3
size: few
DNA: TGTGCCATCAGGGACCTAGCGGTTTCCTACAATGAGCAGTTCTTC
CDR3: CAIRDLAVSYNEQFF

J: TRBJ2-1
D: TRBD2
V: TRBV6-2/TRBV6-3
size: NA
DNA: TGTGCCAGCAGGATCAGACTAGCGGCCAATGAGCAGTTCTTC
CDR3: CASRIRLAANEQFF

J: TRBJ1-2
D: NA
V: TRBV6-2/TRBV6-3
size: few
DNA: TGTGCCACCTATCGGGGCAAGGAGGCAGAAAACTATGGCTACACCTTC
CDR3: CATYRGKEAENYGYTF

J: TRBJ2-3
D: NA
V: TRBV2
size: few
DNA: TGTGCCAGCAGTGTAGGGCAAGGAGGGTATTTT
CDR3: CASSVGQGGYF

J: TRBJ2-5
D: NA
V: TRBV7-9
size: few
DNA: TGTGCCAGCAGCTTTCAGCAGGGTTCAGAGACCCAGTACTTC
CDR3: CASSFQQGSETQYF

J: TRBJ2-1
D: TRBD2
V: TRBV6-5
size: NA
DNA: TGTGCCAGCATCGGGGATAGCGGGAGCCATGAGCAGTTCTTC
CDR3: CASIGDSGSHEQFF

J: TRBJ1-1
D: NA
V: TRBV10-2
size: NA
DNA: TGCGCCAGCAGTGGGCCAGAAAACACTGAAGCTTTCTTT
CDR3: CASSGPENTEAFF

J: TRBJ1-2
D: NA
V: TRBV12-3/TRBV12-4
size: many
DNA: TGTGCCAGCAGCCCAAACACTAACTATGGCTACACCTTC
CDR3: CASSPNTNYGYTF

J: TRBJ1-6
D: NA
V: TRBV28
size: few
DNA: TGTGCCAGCAGTCCCCAGTCCCCCTATAATTCACCCCTCCACTTT
CDR3: CASSPQSPYNSPLHF

J: TRBJ2-1
D: NA
V: TRBV20-1
size: few
DNA: TGCAGCTCGACCGGGGCGAGCTCCTACAATGAGCAGTTCTTC
CDR3: CSSTGASSYNEQFF

J: TRBJ2-1
D: NA
V: TRBV10-3
size: many
DNA: TGTGCCATCAGTGTAGCGGCCCTCTACAATGAGCAGTTCTTC
CDR3: CAISVAALYNEQFF

J: TRBJ2-5
D: TRBD1
V: TRBV7-6
size: NA
DNA: TGTGCCAGCAGCTCCCACAGGGGGCCCAAACAAGAGACCCAGTACTTC
CDR3: CASSSHRGPKQETQYF

J: TRBJ2-1
D: NA
V: TRBV27
size: NA
DNA: TGTGGCGCAATCCCAGCGGAGCGGGTCCCCTGGGGGCAGTTCTTC
CDR3: CGAIPAERVPWGQFF

J: TRBJ2-1
D: TRBD2
V: TRBV11-2
size: NA
DNA: TGTGCCAGCAGCTTAGTATTTGCGGGAGGTCTGTTCTTC
CDR3: CASSLVFAGGLFF

J: TRBJ2-5
D: NA
V: TRBV13
size: few
DNA: TGTGCCAGCAGTCGTGGAGGGGGGGTGACCCAGTACTTC
CDR3: CASSRGGGVTQYF

J: TRBJ2-1
D: TRBD2
V: TRBV20-1
size: NA
DNA: TGCAGTGCTAGAGATTTGACTAGCGAATACAATGAGCAGTTCTTC
CDR3: CSARDLTSEYNEQFF

J: TRBJ2-1
D: TRBD2
V: TRBV11-2
size: NA
DNA: TGTGCCAGCAGCTTCTGGCTAGCGGGAGAAAATGAGCAGTTCTTC
CDR3: CASSFWLAGENEQFF

J: TRBJ2-7
D: TRBD1
V: TRBV7-9
size: few
DNA: TGTGCCAGCAGCTACAGGGGTTCCCACGAGCAGTACTTC
CDR3: CASSYRGSHEQYF

J: TRBJ2-3
D: TRBD2
V: TRBV20-1
size: few
DNA: TGCAGTGCGGGACTAGATTCAACGCAGTATTTT
CDR3: CSAGLDSTQYF

J: TRBJ2-7
D: TRBD2
V: TRBV4-1
size: few
DNA: TGCGCCAGCAGCGCAAGTAGCGGGAGGATCCCCTACGAGCAGTACTTC
CDR3: CASSASSGRIPYEQYF

J: TRBJ2-5
D: TRBD2
V: TRBV20-1
size: NA
DNA: TGCAGTGCTAGAGATCTTTGGGGGGGACTAGGTTCGGAAGGGACCCAGTACTTC
CDR3: CSARDLWGGLGSEGTQYF

J: TRBJ1-1
D: TRBD1
V: TRBV6-1
size: NA
DNA: TGTGCCAGCAGGACAGGGGTGGGGAACACTGAAGCTTTCTTT
CDR3: CASRTGVGNTEAFF

J: TRBJ2-7
D: TRBD1
V: TRBV2
size: NA
DNA: TGTGCCAGCAGTGACCGCGGGACAGGGGGCATTTACGAGCAGTACTTC
CDR3: CASSDRGTGGIYEQYF

J: TRBJ1-4
D: TRBD1
V: TRBV4-1
size: few
DNA: TGCGCCAGCAGTCATCCGGGACAGGGACTGTTTTTT
CDR3: CASSHPGQGLFF

J: TRBJ2-1
D: TRBD2
V: TRBV5-1
size: many
DNA: TGCGCCAGCAGCCCAGGACTAGTTGGTGAGCAGTTCTTC
CDR3: CASSPGLVGEQFF

J: TRBJ2-5
D: NA
V: TRBV10-2
size: NA
DNA: TGCGCCAGCACGGACAGACAGACCCAGTACTTC
CDR3: CASTDRQTQYF

J: TRBJ1-2
D: TRBD1
V: TRBV29-1
size: many
DNA: TGCAGCGTTGTGGGGACAGGGCCGGGCTATGGCTACACCTTC
CDR3: CSVVGTGPGYGYTF

J: TRBJ1-1
D: NA
V: TRBV24-1
size: NA
DNA: TGTGCCACCAGAAAGGGGAACACTGAAGCTTTCTTT
CDR3: CATRKGNTEAFF

J: TRBJ2-7
D: TRBD2
V: TRBV9
size: few
DNA: TGTGCCAGCAGCGTAGGGGACGGGACTAGCAGGTACGAGCAGTACTTC
CDR3: CASSVGDGTSRYEQYF

J: TRBJ2-1
D: TRBD1
V: TRBV10-3
size: many
DNA: TGTGCCATCAGGAAGGGACAGGGGTACAATGAGCAGTTCTTC
CDR3: CAIRKGQGYNEQFF

J: TRBJ2-1
D: TRBD2
V: TRBV4-1
size: NA
DNA: TGCGCCAGCAGCCACGCCCGTACTAGCGGGAGATTTTGGGAGCAGTTCTTC
CDR3: CASSHARTSGRFWEQFF